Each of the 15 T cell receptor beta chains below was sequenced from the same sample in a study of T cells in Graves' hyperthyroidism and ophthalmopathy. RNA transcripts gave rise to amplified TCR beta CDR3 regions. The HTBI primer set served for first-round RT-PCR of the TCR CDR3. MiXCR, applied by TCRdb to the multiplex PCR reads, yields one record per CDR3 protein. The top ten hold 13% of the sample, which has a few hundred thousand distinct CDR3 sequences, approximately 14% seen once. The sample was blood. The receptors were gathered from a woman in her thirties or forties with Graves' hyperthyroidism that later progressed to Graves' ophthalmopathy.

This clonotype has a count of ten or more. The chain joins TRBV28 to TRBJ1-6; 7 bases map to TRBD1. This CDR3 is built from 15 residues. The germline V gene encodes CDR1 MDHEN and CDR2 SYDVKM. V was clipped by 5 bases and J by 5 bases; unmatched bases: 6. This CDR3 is CASSPSTGHNSPLHF. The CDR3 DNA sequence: TGTGCCAGCAGTCCTTCGACAGGGCATAATTCACCCCTCCACTTT.

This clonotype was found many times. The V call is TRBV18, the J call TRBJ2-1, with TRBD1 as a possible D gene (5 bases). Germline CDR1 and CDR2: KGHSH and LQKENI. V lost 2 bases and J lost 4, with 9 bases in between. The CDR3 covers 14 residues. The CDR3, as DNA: TGTGCCAGCTCACCAGACAGCCAATACAATGAGCAGTTCTTC. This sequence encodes CASSPDSQYNEQFF. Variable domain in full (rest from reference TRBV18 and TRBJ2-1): NAGVMQNPRHLVRRRGQEARLRCSPMKGHSHVYWYRQLPEEGLKFMVYLQKENIIDESGMPKERFSAEFPKEGPSILRIQQVVRGDSAAYFCASSPDSQYNEQFFGPGTRLTVL.

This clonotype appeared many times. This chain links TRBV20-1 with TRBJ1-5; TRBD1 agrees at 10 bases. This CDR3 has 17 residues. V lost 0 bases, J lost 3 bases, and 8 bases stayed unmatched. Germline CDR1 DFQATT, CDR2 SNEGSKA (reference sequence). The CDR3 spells CSARDFGTGDFNQPQHF. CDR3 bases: TGCAGTGCTAGAGATTTCGGGACAGGGGATTTCAATCAGCCCCAGCATTTT.

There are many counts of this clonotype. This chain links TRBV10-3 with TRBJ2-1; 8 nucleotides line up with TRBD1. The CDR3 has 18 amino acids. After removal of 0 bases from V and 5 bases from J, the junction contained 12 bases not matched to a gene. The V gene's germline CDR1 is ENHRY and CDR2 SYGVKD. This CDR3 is CAISESHYQGARDNEQFF. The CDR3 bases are TGTGCCATCAGTGAGTCCCATTACCAGGGGGCACGCGACAATGAGCAGTTCTTC.

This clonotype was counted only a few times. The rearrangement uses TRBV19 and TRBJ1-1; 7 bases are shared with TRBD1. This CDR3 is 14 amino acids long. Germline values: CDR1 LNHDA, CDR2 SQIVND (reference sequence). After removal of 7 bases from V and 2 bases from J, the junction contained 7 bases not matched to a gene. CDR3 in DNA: TGTGCCAGTAACCTCGACAGGGACAACACTGAAGCTTTCTTT. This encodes CASNLDRDNTEAFF.

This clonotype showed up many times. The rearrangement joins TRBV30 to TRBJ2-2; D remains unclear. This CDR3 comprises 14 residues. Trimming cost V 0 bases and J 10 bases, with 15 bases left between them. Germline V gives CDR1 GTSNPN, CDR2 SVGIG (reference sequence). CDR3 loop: CAWSVKRDRLELFF. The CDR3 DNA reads TGTGCCTGGAGTGTAAAAAGGGATCGGTTGGAGCTGTTTTTT.

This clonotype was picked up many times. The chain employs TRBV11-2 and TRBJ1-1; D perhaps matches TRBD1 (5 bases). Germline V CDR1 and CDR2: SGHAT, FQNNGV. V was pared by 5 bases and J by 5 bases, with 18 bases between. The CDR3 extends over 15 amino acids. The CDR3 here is CASSAFGGERTEAFF. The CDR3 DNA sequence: TGTGCCAGCAGCGCCTTTGGGGGGGAGAGAACTGAAGCTTTCTTT.

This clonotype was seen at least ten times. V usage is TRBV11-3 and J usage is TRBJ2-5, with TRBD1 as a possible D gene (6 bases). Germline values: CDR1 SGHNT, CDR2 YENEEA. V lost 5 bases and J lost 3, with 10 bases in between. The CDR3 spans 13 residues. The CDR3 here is CASSKNREETQYF. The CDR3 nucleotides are TGTGCCAGCAGCAAGAACAGGGAAGAGACCCAGTACTTC.

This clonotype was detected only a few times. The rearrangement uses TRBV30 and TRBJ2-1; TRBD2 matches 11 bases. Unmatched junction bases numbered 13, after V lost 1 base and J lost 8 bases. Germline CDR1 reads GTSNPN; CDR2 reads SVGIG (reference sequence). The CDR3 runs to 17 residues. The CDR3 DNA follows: TGTGCCTGGAGTGCTGGCTCGGGACTAGCGGTCAGGGATGAGCAGTTCTTC. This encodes CAWSAGSGLAVRDEQFF.

The CDR3, as DNA: TGCAGTGCCGCCTGGGGGGAGTGGGGCACAGATACGCAGTATTTT. Residues: CSAAWGEWGTDTQYF. V usage is TRBV20-1 and J usage is TRBJ2-3; D might be TRBD2 (6 bases). CDR3 length: 15 residues. The germline CDR1 and CDR2 sequences are DFQATT and SNEGSKA (reference sequence). Trimming shortened V by 6 bases and J by 1 base, and 17 bases separated the two germline ends.

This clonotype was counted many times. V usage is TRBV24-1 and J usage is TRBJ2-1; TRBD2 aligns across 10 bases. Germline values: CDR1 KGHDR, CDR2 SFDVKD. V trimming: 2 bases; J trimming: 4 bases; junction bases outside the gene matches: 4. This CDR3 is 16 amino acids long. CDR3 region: CATSDSASGSYNEQFF. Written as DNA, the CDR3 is TGTGCCACCAGTGATTCTGCTAGCGGGAGTTACAATGAGCAGTTCTTC.

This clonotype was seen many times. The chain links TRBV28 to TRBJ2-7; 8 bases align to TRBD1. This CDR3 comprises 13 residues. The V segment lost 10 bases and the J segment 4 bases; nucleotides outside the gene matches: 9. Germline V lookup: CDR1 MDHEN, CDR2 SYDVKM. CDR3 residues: CAIQHTGGYEQYF. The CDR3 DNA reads TGTGCCATCCAGCATACAGGGGGTTACGAGCAGTACTTC.

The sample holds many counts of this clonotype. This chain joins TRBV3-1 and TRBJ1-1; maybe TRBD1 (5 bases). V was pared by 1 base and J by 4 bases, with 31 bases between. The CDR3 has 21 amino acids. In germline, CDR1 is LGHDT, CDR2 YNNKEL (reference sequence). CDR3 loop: CASSQGFVGRVLIALGTEAFF. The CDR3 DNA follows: TGTGCCAGCAGCCAAGGGTTCGTCGGCAGGGTTCTAATTGCTTTGGGCACTGAAGCTTTCTTT.

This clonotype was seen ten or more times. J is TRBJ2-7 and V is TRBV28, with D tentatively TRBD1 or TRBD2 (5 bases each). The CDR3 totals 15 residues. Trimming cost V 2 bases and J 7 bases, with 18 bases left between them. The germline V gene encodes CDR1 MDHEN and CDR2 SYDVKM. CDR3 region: CASSLVQGSRGEQYF. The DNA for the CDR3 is TGTGCCAGCAGTTTAGTGCAGGGAAGTCGAGGGGAGCAGTACTTC.

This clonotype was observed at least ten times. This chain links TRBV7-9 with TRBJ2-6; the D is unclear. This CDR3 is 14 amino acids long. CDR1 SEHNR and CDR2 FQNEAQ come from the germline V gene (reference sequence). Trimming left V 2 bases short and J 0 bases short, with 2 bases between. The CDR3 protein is CASSLISGANVLTF. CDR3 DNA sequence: TGTGCCAGCAGCTTAATCTCTGGGGCCAACGTCCTGACTTTC.